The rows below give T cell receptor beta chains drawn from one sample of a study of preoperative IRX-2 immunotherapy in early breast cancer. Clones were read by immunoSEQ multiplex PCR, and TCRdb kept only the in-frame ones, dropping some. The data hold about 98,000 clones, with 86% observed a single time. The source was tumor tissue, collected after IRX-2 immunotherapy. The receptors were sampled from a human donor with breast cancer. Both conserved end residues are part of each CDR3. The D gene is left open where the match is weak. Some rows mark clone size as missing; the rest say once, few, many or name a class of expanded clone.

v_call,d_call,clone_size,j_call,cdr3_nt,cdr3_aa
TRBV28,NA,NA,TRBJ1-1,TGTGCCAGCAGTTCCCCCGACCCAGGGGACACTGAAGCTTTCTTT,CASSSPDPGDTEAFF
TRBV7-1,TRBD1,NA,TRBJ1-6,TGTGCCAGCAGCTTAAGAGGGACAGGGGGCTCACCCCTCCACTTT,CASSLRGTGGSPLHF
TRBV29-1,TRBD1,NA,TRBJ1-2,TGCAGCGTTGAGTGGACAGGAGGCCACAACTATGGCTACACCTTC,CSVEWTGGHNYGYTF
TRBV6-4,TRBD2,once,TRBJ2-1,TGTGCCAGCAGTGAAAGCGGGAGGACCTCCTACAATGAGCAGTTCTTC,CASSESGRTSYNEQFF
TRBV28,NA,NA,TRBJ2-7,TGTGCCAGCAGTCAAATTAGCGGAGCCCTCTACGAGCAGTACTTC,CASSQISGALYEQYF
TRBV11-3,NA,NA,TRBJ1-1,TGTGCCAGCACCGGGAGGGAGGTGAACACTGAAGCTTTCTTT,CASTGREVNTEAFF
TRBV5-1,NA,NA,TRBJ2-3,TGCGCCAGCAGCTTCCCAGGCCCGGATAGCACAGATACGCAGTATTTT,CASSFPGPDSTDTQYF
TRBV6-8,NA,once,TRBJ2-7,TGTGCCATCACCCGGGACTTCCCCTCCTACGAGCAGTACTTC,CAITRDFPSYEQYF
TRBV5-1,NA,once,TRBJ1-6,TGCGCCAGCAGCCCCGCGCGGGGGGTGGCATCACCCCTCCACTTT,CASSPARGVASPLHF
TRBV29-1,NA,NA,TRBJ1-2,TGCAGCGTGATTCCGGACGGAGTCTATGGCTACACCTTC,CSVIPDGVYGYTF
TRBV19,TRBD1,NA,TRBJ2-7,TGTGCCAGTAGCCTTCGGAGGACAGGCGGCTACGAGCAGTACTTC,CASSLRRTGGYEQYF
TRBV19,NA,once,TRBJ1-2,TGTGCCACGCGAGATGGGGACCGAGGCCGGGGCTACACCTTC,CATRDGDRGRGYTF
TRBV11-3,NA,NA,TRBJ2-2,TGTGCCAGCAGCTTAGGACGAAACAAGGCCGGGGAGCTGTTTTTT,CASSLGRNKAGELFF
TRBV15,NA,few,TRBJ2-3,TGTGCCACCAGCAGAAGGAAGACGAGCACAGATACGCAGTATTTT,CATSRRKTSTDTQYF
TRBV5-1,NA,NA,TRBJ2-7,TGCGCCAGCAGCTTGACAGCGGCGTTCTACGAGCAGTACTTC,CASSLTAAFYEQYF
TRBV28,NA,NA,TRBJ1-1,TGTGCCAGCAGTTTTTATCAGACGATCAACACTGAAGCTTTCTTT,CASSFYQTINTEAFF
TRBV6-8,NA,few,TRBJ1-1,TGTGCCAGCAGACGGACAACTAGTAGTCAGAACACTGAAGCTTTCTTT,CASRRTTSSQNTEAFF
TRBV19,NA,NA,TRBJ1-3,TGTGCCAGTAGTACCGAGATGGGAAACACCATATATTTT,CASSTEMGNTIYF
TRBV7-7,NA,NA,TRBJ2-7,TGTGCCAGCAGCCAAGATCCCGGCGGCTCCTACGAGCAGTACTTC,CASSQDPGGSYEQYF
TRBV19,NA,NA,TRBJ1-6,TGTGCCAGTAGTGACACCTCTGGGTCACCCCTCCACTTT,CASSDTSGSPLHF
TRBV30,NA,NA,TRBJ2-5,TGTGCCTGGCGGAGTGGGGGCTACCAAGAGACCCAGTACTTC,CAWRSGGYQETQYF
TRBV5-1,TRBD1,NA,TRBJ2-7,TGCGCCAGCAGGGAGGGGGCGGACAGGGCCTACGAGCAGTACTTC,CASREGADRAYEQYF
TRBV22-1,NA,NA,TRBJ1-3,TGTGCCAGCAGTCTCACCGGGACAGTTGGAAACACCATATATTTT,CASSLTGTVGNTIYF
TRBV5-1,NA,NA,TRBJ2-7,TGCGCCAGCAGCTTGGGACCCTCTTTGAAGGAGCAGTACTTC,CASSLGPSLKEQYF
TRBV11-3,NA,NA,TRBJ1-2,TGTGCCAGCAGCTCCCAGCCCCGACGTCATGGCTACACCTTC,CASSSQPRRHGYTF
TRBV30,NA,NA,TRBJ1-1,TGTGCCTGGACCAGGACAGTCTACACTGAAGCTTTCTTT,CAWTRTVYTEAFF
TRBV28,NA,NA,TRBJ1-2,TGTGCCAGCAGTTCCAACGCGGTCGGCTACACCTTC,CASSSNAVGYTF
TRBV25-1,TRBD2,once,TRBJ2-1,TGTGCCAGCAGTGACCCCGGGACTAGGGGAAATGAGCAGTTCTTC,CASSDPGTRGNEQFF
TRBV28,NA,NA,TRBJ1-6,TGTGCCAGCAGTTTCCTTACAGGGACGAAGGATTCACCCCTCCACTTT,CASSFLTGTKDSPLHF
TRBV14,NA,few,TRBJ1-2,TGTGCCAGCAGCCAAGAGCGGGGGAAGGGCTACACCTTC,CASSQERGKGYTF
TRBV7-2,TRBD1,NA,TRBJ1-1,TGTGCCAGCGGACAGGGGGCGAATACTGAAGCTTTCTTT,CASGQGANTEAFF
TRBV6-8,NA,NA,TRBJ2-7,TGTGCCAGCAGTTACGGCACAGGCGAGCAGTACTTC,CASSYGTGEQYF
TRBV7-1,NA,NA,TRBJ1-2,TGTGCCAGCAGCCGGGGTACTAACTATGGCTACACCTTC,CASSRGTNYGYTF
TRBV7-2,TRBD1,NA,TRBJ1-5,TGTGCCAGCTGCGGACAGGTCTTTCAGCCCCAGCATTTT,CASCGQVFQPQHF
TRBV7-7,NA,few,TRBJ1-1,TGTGCCAGCAGCTTAAGCTCGCAGGGGACGATAGCTTTCTTT,CASSLSSQGTIAFF
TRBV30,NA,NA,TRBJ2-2,TGTGCCTGGAGCCCGACGGGTGAGCGCCTGTTTTTT,CAWSPTGERLFF
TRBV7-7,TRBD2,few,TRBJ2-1,TGTGCCAGCAGCCTCGTTCCTAGCGGGGGGGCCTTTGAGCAGTTCTTC,CASSLVPSGGAFEQFF
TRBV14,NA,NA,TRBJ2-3,TGTGCCAGCAGCCAAGCCAGATCCTGGGGCACAGATACGCAGTATTTT,CASSQARSWGTDTQYF
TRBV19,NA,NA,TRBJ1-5,TGTGCCAGTAAAGGTTGGGAAAATAGCAATCAGCCCCAGCATTTT,CASKGWENSNQPQHF
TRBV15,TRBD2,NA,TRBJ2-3,TGTGCCACCAGCACAGCAATTGGCGGGAGAGCTGATACGCAGTATTTT,CATSTAIGGRADTQYF